These T cell receptor beta chains were read from a single sample in a study of graft-versus-host responses after intestinal transplantation. Produced via immunoSEQ multiplex PCR; TCRdb's table is partial and in-frame only. The sample yields 30,000 to 40,000 clones, over 90% seen once. No antigen is known for these receptors. Material: unstimulated CD8+ T cells sorted from spleen or lymph node cells, obtained before transplant. Source of these receptors: a human donor who was the organ donor for an intestinal transplant. CDR3s leave out the opening cysteine and the closing phenylalanine or tryptophan. Some rows mark clone size as missing; the rest say once, few, many or name a class of expanded clone.

clone_size cdr3_length v_call cdr3_aa
. 15 TRBV5-1 ASSLALQGRKTGELF
. 13 TRBV28 ASSLGTGTQNIQY
. 14 TRBV5-1 ASSLEPGGRNTEAF
. 13 TRBV19 ASSMPRENPYEQY
. 16 TRBV27 ASSLSVRRSTDNSPLH
. 15 TRBV7-9 ASSSPTLTSGPYEQY
. 14 TRBV6-1 ASSEWGGSGRGTQY
. 14 TRBV19 AGSKPFGQENQPQH
. 14 TRBV7-6 ASSLGLAGEGHEQY
. 10 TRBV15 ATSRVGAEAF
. 13 TRBV9 ASSLSRDRVREQY
. 11 TRBV27 ARRQGAYYEQY
once 14 TRBV27 ASSLSTSGRIDEQY
. 13 TRBV10-3 AISETGTGGATQY
. 14 TRBV28 ASSSPLRDANQPQH
. 18 TRBV5-3 ARSLGDLLGGRADYNEQF
once 11 TRBV4-3 ASSLDEHNEQF
once 10 TRBV4-2 ASSQDTGELF
. 11 TRBV29-1 SVARPGAYEQY
. 12 TRBV19 ASRIQGANTEAF
. 13 TRBV7-2 ASSGQLVSYYEQY
. 9 TRBV19 ASSSYGTRH
. 11 TRBV2 ASRKGRQNGYT
. 12 TRBV2 ASSERGPAYEQY
. 12 TRBV6-5 ASSRTGTPYEQY
. 12 TRBV19 ASSIPGSPETQY
. 9 TRBV29-1 SVDKNYGYT
. 10 TRBV6-5 ASDRFNQPQH
. 20 TRBV10-1 ASPPSPGDGGIFRRLPYEQY
. 15 TRBV4-1 ASSQVLGETSYNEQF
once 9 TRBV6-6 ASGLRYGYT
. 9 TRBV7-3 ASSLNGELF
. 11 TRBV2 AKQREGFYEQY
. 12 TRBV6-5 ASSRPDSSYEQY
. 14 TRBV19 ASSIEGGSGYNEQF
. 11 TRBV4-1 ASSDRALTEAF
few 11 TRBV27 ASKGYGRETQY
. 12 TRBV4-3 ASSQVGDSYEQY
. 14 TRBV5-4 ASSGGLAGSTDTQY
. 13 TRBV4-1 ASSTRGGTGEKLF
. 14 TRBV5-1 ASSLRDRSSYNEQF
once 11 TRBV5-6 ASSLGTNSPLH
. 15 TRBV4-1 ASSQDGQGRSSYEQY
. 8 TRBV10-2 ASRGNEQF
. 20 TRBV28 ASSFELIGKQGLFYSNQPQH
. 11 TRBV4-2 ASSHSLVNEQF
. 12 TRBV29-1 SVELADSYNEQF
. 14 TRBV11-3 ASSLDTTSSTDTQY
. 12 TRBV28 ASSLGRDNEKLF
. 13 TRBV28 ASSYSSGSTGELF
. 11 TRBV4-3 ASSQVGAGELF
once 12 TRBV6-1 ASPDSVTYNEQF
. 14 TRBV9 ASSPRGREGYNEQF
. 12 TRBV6-5 ASQQGVGQETQY